This T cell receptor (beta chain) was sequenced during a study of early T cells in non-severe SARS-CoV-2 infection. The germline V gene encodes CDR1 SQVTM and CDR2 ANQGSEA. The V and J ends lost 5 bases and 8 bases respectively, with 7 bases between them. This CDR3 is 10 amino acids long. Individually, cDNA molecules had unique molecular identifiers attached to them. TCRdb ran MiXCR on the 5' RACE reads and lists one entry per CDR3 protein. The table lists about 50,000 distinct CDR3 sequences, roughly 5.7% of them singletons, with around 5% in the top ten. By share, this clonotype ranks as medium-sized (0.01 to 0.1%).

This sample comprised whole blood, obtained at baseline. This TCR was recovered from an adult who was a healthcare worker with PCR-confirmed SARS-CoV-2 infection or an uninfected control (not recorded which). The V and J genes are TRBV29-1 and TRBJ2-1; D remains ambiguous. The DNA for the CDR3 is TGCAGCGTTATCCAGCATGAGCAGTTCTTC. Its protein product is CSVIQHEQFF.